Described below is a single TCR beta chain sequence and its context. Its target is not known. The data are from a study of shared clonotypes between healthy human individuals. Study at large: Plates per donor: three CD4 naive, three CD4 memory, two CD8 naive, one CD8 memory.

TCRdb's copy holds only in-frame clones and misses some; the assay was immunoSEQ multiplex PCR. The data contain over 950,000 clones, roughly 77% of them seen just once; the ten biggest clones take up 0.89%. General study points: Only blood samples were collected, and tissue repertoires likely differ.

The CDR3 consists of 17 residues. V lost 0 bases and J lost 1; bases outside the gene matches: 3. The germline CDR1 and CDR2 sequences are LNHNV and YYDKDF (reference sequence). This sequence joins TRBV15 and TRBJ2-1; 10 bases line up with TRBD2. The sample consisted of memory CD4+ T cells from PBMCs. Subset of the sample: CD45RA-negative fraction. The receptor comes from a man between 18 and 29 years old in good health. Some clones in this sample may be carry-over from other donors' samples. The CDR3 nucleotides read TGTGCCACCAGCAGAGACCCTAGCGGGGGTTCCTACAATGAGCAGTTCTTC. Translation: CATSRDPSGGSYNEQFF.